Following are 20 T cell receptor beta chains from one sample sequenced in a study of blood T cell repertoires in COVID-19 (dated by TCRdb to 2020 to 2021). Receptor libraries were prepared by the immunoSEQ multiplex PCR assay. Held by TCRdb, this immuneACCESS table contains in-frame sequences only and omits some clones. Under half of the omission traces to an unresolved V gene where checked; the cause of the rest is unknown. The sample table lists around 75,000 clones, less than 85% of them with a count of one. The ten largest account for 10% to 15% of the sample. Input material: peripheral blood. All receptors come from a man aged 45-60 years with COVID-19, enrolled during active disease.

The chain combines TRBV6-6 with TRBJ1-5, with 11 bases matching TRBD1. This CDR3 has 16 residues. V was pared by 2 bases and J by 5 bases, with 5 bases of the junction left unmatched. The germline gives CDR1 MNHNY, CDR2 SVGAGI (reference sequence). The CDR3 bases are TGTGCCAGCAGTTACGGCGCGGGACAGGGGGATCAGCCCCAGCATTTT. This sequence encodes CASSYGAGQGDQPQHF.

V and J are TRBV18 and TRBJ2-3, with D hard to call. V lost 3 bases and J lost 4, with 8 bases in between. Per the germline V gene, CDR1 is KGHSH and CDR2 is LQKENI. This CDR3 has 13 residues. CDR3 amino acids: CASSPLRSDTQYF. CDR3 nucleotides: TGTGCCAGCTCACCCCTCAGGTCAGATACGCAGTATTTT.

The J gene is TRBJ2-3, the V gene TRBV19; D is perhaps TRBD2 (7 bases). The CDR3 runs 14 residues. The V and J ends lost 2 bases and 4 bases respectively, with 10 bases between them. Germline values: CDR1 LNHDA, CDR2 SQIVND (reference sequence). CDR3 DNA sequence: TGTGCCAGTAGTATACAAGGGGGGGCAGATACGCAGTATTTT. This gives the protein CASSIQGGADTQYF.

CDR3 coding DNA: TGTGCCAGCAGCTTATTTACAATCACTGGAAACACCATATATTTT. Protein: CASSLFTITGNTIYF. V is TRBV13 and J is TRBJ1-3; unclear D gene. CDR1 PRHDT and CDR2 FYEKMQ come from the germline V gene (reference sequence). There are 15 residues in the CDR3. The ends were cut back, 2 bases at V and 2 bases at J, with 10 bases in the middle.

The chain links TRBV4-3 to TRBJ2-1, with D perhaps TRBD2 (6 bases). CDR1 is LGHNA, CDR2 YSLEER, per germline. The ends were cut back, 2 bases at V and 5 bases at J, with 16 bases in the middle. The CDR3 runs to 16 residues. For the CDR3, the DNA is TGCGCCAGCAGCCAATCCCCGCTGTGGGGGGACAATGAGCAGTTCTTC. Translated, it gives CASSQSPLWGDNEQFF.

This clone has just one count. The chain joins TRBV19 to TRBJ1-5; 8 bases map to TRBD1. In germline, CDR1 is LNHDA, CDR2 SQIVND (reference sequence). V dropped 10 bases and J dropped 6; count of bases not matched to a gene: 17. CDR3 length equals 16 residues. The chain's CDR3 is CAIGGQGAPGGQPQHF. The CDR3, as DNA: TGTGCCATCGGGGGTCAGGGGGCGCCGGGGGGTCAGCCCCAGCATTTT. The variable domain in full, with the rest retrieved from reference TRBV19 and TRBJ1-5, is DGGITQSPKYLFRKEGQNVTLSCEQNLNHDAMYWYRQDPGQGLRLIYYSQIVNDFQKGDIAEGYSVSREKKESFPLTVTSAQKNPTAFYLCAIGGQGAPGGQPQHFGDGTRLSIL.

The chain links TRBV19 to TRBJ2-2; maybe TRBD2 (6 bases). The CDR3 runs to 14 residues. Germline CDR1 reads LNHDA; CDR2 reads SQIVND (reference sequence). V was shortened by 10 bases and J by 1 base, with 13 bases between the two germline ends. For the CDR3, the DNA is TGTGCCACAAAGGGACTCGTGAACACCGGGGAGCTGTTTTTT. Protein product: CATKGLVNTGELFF.

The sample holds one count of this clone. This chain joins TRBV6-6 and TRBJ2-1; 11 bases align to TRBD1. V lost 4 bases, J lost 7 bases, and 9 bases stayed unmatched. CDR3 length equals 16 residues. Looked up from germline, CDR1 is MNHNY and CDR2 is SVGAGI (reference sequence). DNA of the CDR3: TGTGCCAGCAGTTCGTCCGGACAGGGGGCGCAAAATGAGCAGTTCTTC. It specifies CASSSSGQGAQNEQFF.

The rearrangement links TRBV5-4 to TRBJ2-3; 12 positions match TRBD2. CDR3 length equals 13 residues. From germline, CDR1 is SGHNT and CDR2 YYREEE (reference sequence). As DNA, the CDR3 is TGTGCTGGCGGACTAGCGGGAAGAGATACGCAGTATTTT. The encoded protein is CAGGLAGRDTQYF.

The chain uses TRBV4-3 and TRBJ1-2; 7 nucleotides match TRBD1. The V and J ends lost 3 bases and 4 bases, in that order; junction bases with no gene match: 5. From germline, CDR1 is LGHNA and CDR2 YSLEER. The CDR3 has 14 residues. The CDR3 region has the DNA TGCGCCAGCAGCCAGAGACAGGGCAGCTATGGCTACACCTTC. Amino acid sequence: CASSQRQGSYGYTF.

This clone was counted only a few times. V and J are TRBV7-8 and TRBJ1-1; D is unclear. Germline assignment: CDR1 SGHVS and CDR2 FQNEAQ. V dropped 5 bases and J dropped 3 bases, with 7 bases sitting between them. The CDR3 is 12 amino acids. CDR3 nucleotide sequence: TGTGCCAGCAGCCCTCTCTACACTGAAGCTTTCTTT. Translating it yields CASSPLYTEAFF.

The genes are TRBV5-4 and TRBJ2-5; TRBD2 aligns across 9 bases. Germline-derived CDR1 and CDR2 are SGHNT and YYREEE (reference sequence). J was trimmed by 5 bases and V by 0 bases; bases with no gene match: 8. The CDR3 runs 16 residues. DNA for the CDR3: TGTGCCAGCAGCTTGGCTATGCGGGGGGGCGTTGAGACCCAGTACTTC. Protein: CASSLAMRGGVETQYF.

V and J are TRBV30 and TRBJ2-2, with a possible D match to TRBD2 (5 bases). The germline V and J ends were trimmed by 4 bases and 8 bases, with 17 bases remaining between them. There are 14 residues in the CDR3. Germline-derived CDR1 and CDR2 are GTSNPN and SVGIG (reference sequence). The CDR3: CAWKLRASWGELFF. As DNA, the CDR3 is TGTGCCTGGAAACTGAGGGCCTCTTGGGGGGAGCTGTTTTTT. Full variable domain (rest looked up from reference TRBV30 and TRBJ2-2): SQTIHQWPATLVQPVGSPLSLECTVEGTSNPNLYWYRQAAGRGLQLLFYSVGIGQISSEVPQNLSASRPQDRQFILSSKKLLLSDSGFYLCAWKLRASWGELFFGEGSRLTVL.

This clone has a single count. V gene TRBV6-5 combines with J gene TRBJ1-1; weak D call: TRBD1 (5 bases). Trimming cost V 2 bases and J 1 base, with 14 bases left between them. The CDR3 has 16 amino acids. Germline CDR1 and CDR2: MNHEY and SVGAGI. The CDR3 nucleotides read TGTGCCAGCAGTTACGGGGGGGGAAACTGGAACACTGAAGCTTTCTTT. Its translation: CASSYGGGNWNTEAFF.

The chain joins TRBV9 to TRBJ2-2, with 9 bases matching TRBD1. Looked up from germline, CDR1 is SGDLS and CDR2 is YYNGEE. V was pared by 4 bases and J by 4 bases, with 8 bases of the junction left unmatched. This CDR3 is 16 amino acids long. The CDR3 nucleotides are TGTGCCAGCAGCCAAGTGGGGACAGGGATCACCGGGGAGCTGTTTTTT. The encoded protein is CASSQVGTGITGELFF.

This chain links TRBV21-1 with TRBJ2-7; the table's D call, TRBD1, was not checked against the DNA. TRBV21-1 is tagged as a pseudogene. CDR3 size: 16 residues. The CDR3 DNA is TGTGCCAGCAGCAAAGGAGGGACAGGGGCACACTACGAGCAGTACTTC. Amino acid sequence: CASSKGGTGAHYEQYF.

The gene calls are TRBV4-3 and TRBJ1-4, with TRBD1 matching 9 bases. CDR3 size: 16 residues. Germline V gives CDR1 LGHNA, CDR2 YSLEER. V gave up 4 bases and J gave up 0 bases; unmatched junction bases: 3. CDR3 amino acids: CASSPGQGTTNEKLFF. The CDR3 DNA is TGCGCCAGCAGCCCCGGACAGGGGACAACTAATGAAAAACTGTTTTTT.

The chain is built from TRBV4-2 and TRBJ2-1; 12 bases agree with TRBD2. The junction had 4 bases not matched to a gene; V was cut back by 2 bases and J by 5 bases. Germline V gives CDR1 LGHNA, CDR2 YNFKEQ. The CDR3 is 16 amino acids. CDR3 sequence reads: CASSQRTSGTHNEQFF. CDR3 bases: TGTGCCAGCAGCCAAAGGACTAGCGGGACCCACAATGAGCAGTTCTTC.

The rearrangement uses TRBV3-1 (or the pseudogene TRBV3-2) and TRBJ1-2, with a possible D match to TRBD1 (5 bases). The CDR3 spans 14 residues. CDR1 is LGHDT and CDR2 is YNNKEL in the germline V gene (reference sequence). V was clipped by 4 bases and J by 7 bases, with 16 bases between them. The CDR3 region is CASSPRGSLRGYTF. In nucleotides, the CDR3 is TGTGCCAGCAGCCCTAGGGGATCCCTTCGTGGCTACACCTTC.

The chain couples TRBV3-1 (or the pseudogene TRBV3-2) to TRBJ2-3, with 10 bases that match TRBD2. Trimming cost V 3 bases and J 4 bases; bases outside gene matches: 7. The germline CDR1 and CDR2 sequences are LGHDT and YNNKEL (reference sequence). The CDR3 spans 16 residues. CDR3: CASSHLAGVSPDTQYF. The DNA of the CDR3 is TGTGCCAGCAGCCACCTAGCGGGGGTCTCTCCAGATACGCAGTATTTT.